The 32 T cell receptor beta chains below all came from one sample that was sequenced in a study of naive and memory T cell subsets. The library had UMIs added by 3' ligation of an oligonucleotide to TCR cDNA. Four PCR rounds used nested alpha and beta constant region primers plus the SP2 primer. TCRdb re-analysed the 5' RACE reads in MiXCR, keeping a single row per CDR3 protein. The sample lists 55,000 to 70,000 distinct CDR3 sequences, over 6% occurring once. These receptors were obtained from a female donor in good health.

In its sample, this clonotype was seen a few times. This sequence joins TRBV9 and TRBJ1-1; 11 nucleotides align to TRBD1. V shed 3 bases, J shed 2 bases, and the junction held 6 bases outside the gene matches. The CDR3 covers 16 residues. Per the germline V gene, CDR1 is SGDLS and CDR2 is YYNGEE. Written as DNA, the CDR3 is TGTGCCAGCAGCGCCGGGACAGGGGGATTTAACACTGAAGCTTTCTTT. Protein product: CASSAGTGGFNTEAFF.

This clonotype was seen more than once but under ten times. J is TRBJ2-1 and V is TRBV7-9, with TRBD2 as a possible D gene (5 bases). The CDR3 spans 16 residues. V was trimmed by 5 bases and J by 0 bases, leaving 14 bases between them. Germline values: CDR1 SEHNR, CDR2 FQNEAQ (reference sequence). The CDR3 is CASSPRGSSSYNEQFF. The CDR3 bases are TGTGCCAGCAGCCCTCGTGGGAGTAGCTCCTACAATGAGCAGTTCTTC.

The sample holds one count of this clonotype. The missing conserved phenylalanine or tryptophan at the end of this CDR3 makes a read error likely. V usage is TRBV10-3 and J usage is TRBJ2-2; D not resolved. V lost 10 bases, J lost 4 bases, and 19 bases lay in between. This CDR3 has 15 residues. Germline V gene lookup returns CDR1 ENHRY and CDR2 SYGVKD. CDR3 bases: TGTGCCACCAACATAGGCGGCACGAGCACCGGGGAGCTGTTTTCT. It yields the protein CATNIGGTSTGELFS.

This clonotype was detected a few times. The chain is built from TRBV28 and TRBJ2-2; D possibly corresponds to TRBD2 (6 bases). The V end was cut by 5 bases, the J end by 7 bases, with 17 bases between. CDR1 and CDR2 (germline): MDHEN, SYDVKM. The CDR3 is made up of 15 amino acids. CDR3 in amino acids: CASSLPGVVIGELFF. The DNA for the CDR3 is TGTGCCAGCAGTCTTCCGGGGGTGGTCATCGGGGAGCTGTTTTTT. Drawing the rest from reference TRBV28 and TRBJ2-2, the complete variable domain is DVKVTQSSRYLVKRTGEKVFLECVQDMDHENMFWYRQDPGLGLRLIYFSYDVKMKEKGDIPEGYSVSREKKERFSLILESASTNQTSMYLCASSLPGVVIGELFFGEGSRLTVL.

This clonotype appeared many times. This chain connects TRBV7-2 to TRBJ1-4, with a tentative D call TRBD1 (5 bases). Trimming removed 5 bases at V and 11 bases at J, with 18 bases between. The CDR3 is 14 amino acids. CDR1 is SGHTA and CDR2 is FQGNSA in the germline V gene. DNA of the CDR3: TGTGCCAGCAGCCTGGACACATTGTTAGGGAAACTGTTTTTT. This codes for CASSLDTLLGKLFF.

This clonotype has at least ten counts. The rearrangement joins TRBV7-2 to TRBJ1-1, with D perhaps matching TRBD1 (6 bases). CDR1 and CDR2 (germline): SGHTA, FQGNSA. Trimming shortened V by 2 bases and J by 3 bases, and 10 bases separated the two germline ends. The CDR3 runs 14 residues. The CDR3 is CASSLMGADTEAFF. CDR3 sequence (DNA): TGTGCCAGCAGCTTAATGGGGGCCGACACTGAAGCTTTCTTT.

This clonotype was seen at least ten times. The V call is TRBV20-1, the J call TRBJ1-1; D is ambiguous. Germline lookup yields CDR1 DFQATT and CDR2 SNEGSKA (reference sequence). Trimming left V 0 bases short and J 5 bases short, with 13 bases between. The CDR3 is made up of 14 amino acids. CDR3 loop: CSARDRVGGTEAFF. CDR3 DNA: TGCAGTGCTAGAGATAGGGTAGGAGGTACTGAAGCTTTCTTT.

This clonotype was seen only a few times. The chain uses TRBV5-5 and TRBJ2-7, with D possibly TRBD1 on 6 matching bases. Germline values: CDR1 SGHKS, CDR2 YYEKEE (reference sequence). V was pared by 4 bases and J by 4 bases, with 18 bases between. This CDR3 has 15 amino acids. The CDR3 sequence: CASSPPPRGRYEQYF. CDR3 nucleotide sequence: TGTGCCAGCAGCCCCCCGCCCAGGGGCAGGTACGAGCAGTACTTC.

This clonotype was seen a few times. The rearrangement uses TRBV20-1 and TRBJ2-3, with TRBD1 matching 9 bases. This CDR3 has 17 amino acids. V was clipped by 0 bases and J by 1 base; unmatched bases: 8. Germline values: CDR1 DFQATT, CDR2 SNEGSKA (reference sequence). The CDR3 DNA sequence: TGCAGTGCTAGAGACCCCGCCGGGGACAGGGGCACAGATACGCAGTATTTT. Translated: CSARDPAGDRGTDTQYF.

This clonotype was counted only a few times. The rearrangement uses TRBV11-2 and TRBJ2-1, with 7 positions matching TRBD2. V dropped 5 bases and J dropped 9; count of bases not matched to a gene: 13. The CDR3 covers 15 residues. Germline-derived CDR1 and CDR2 are SGHAT and FQNNGV. The CDR3 loop is CASSPVWGGVSEQFF. The CDR3 DNA reads as TGTGCCAGCAGCCCTGTCTGGGGGGGGGTTTCTGAGCAGTTCTTC.

This chain links TRBV20-1 with TRBJ1-5; D is perhaps TRBD1 (5 bases). CDR1 DFQATT and CDR2 SNEGSKA come from the germline V gene (reference sequence). This CDR3 has 14 residues. Trimming removed 6 bases at V and 0 bases at J, with 12 bases between. The CDR3 region is CSASQGYSNQPQHF. The CDR3 DNA reads as TGCAGTGCCTCGCAGGGCTATAGCAATCAGCCCCAGCATTTT.

V is TRBV2 and J is TRBJ2-7, with 8 bases matching TRBD1. V dropped 8 bases and J dropped 5; count of bases not matched to a gene: 11. CDR1 is SNHLY and CDR2 is FYNNEI in the germline V gene. The CDR3 loop spans 14 amino acids. CDR3 nucleotides: TGTGCCAGCGAGATAATGACAGGGGAAAACGAGCAGTACTTC. Protein sequence: CASEIMTGENEQYF.

This clonotype was recorded at least ten times. The J gene is TRBJ1-1, the V gene TRBV12-3 or TRBV12-4; D is possibly TRBD1 (5 bases). This CDR3 is 13 amino acids long. V was cut by 4 bases and J by 3 bases, with 9 bases left in between. The CDR3 loop reads CASSSDSYTEAFF. CDR3 sequence (DNA): TGTGCCAGCAGTTCCGACAGTTACACTGAAGCTTTCTTT.

This clonotype was counted between two and nine times. This rearrangement joins TRBV5-6 to TRBJ2-2; D unclear. The germline V gene encodes CDR1 SGHDT and CDR2 YYEEEE. The CDR3 is made up of 14 amino acids. The V gene lost 0 bases and the J gene lost 0 bases, with 3 bases spanning the gap. CDR3 sequence (DNA): TGTGCCAGCAGCTTGGGGGCGAACACCGGGGAGCTGTTTTTT. Residues: CASSLGANTGELFF.

V usage is TRBV7-2 and J usage is TRBJ1-5, with a weak D call TRBD1 (6 bases). The CDR3 is made up of 15 amino acids. Germline V CDR1 and CDR2: SGHTA, FQGNSA. The V end lost 2 bases, the J end lost 3 bases, and 11 bases lay between the germline ends. Here the CDR3 reads CASSLQGTNNQPQHF. As DNA, the CDR3 is TGTGCCAGCAGCTTACAGGGGACCAACAATCAGCCCCAGCATTTT.

This clonotype was observed at least ten times. This chain's CDR3 is CASSLAGGLGEQYF. The CDR3 DNA reads as TGCGCCAGCAGCTTGGCTGGGGGGCTCGGAGAGCAGTACTTC. The J gene is TRBJ2-7, the V gene TRBV5-1; the D call may be TRBD1 or TRBD2 (6 bases each). Trimming took 0 bases from V and 7 from J, leaving 14 bases between them. The CDR3 length is 14 residues. Germline CDR1 reads SGHRS; CDR2 reads YFSETQ.

This chain connects TRBV20-1 to TRBJ2-3, with D perhaps TRBD2 (6 bases). V was cut by 3 bases and J by 3 bases, with 19 bases left in between. Germline V lookup: CDR1 DFQATT, CDR2 SNEGSKA (reference sequence). The CDR3 totals 16 residues. The CDR3 here is CSASLLRGGRTDTQYF. The DNA for the CDR3 is TGCAGTGCTAGCCTTCTTCGCGGTGGGAGGACAGATACGCAGTATTTT.

The sample holds a few counts of this clonotype. The chain joins TRBV5-1 to TRBJ1-1; tentative D call: TRBD1 (5 bases). The CDR3 runs to 14 residues. Germline CDR1 SGHRS, CDR2 YFSETQ. V lost 4 bases and J 1 base, leaving 11 bases between the germline ends. CDR3 sequence (DNA): TGCGCCAGCAGCCCGCAGGGAACGAACACTGAAGCTTTCTTT. Its translation: CASSPQGTNTEAFF.

This clonotype was detected ten times or more. V usage is TRBV4-3 and J usage is TRBJ1-1; D is undetermined. V lost 0 bases, J lost 0 bases, and 11 bases lay in between. The V gene's germline CDR1 is LGHNA and CDR2 YSLEER. This CDR3 is 16 amino acids long. The CDR3 bases are TGCGCCAGCAGCCAAGATTTGGAGTACTTGAACACTGAAGCTTTCTTT. Amino acids: CASSQDLEYLNTEAFF.

The rearrangement links TRBV12-3 or TRBV12-4 to TRBJ1-2; the D is unclear. The length of the CDR3 is 12 residues. V was shortened by 5 bases and J by 11 bases, with 15 bases between the two germline ends. CDR3 coding DNA: TGTGCCAGCAGTCCCTACATCCCACTATACACCTTC. It yields the protein CASSPYIPLYTF.

In this sample, this clonotype turned up many times. This chain joins TRBV10-3 and TRBJ1-1; D remains unclear. The CDR3 length is 11 residues. Trimming removed 8 bases from V and 8 bases from J, with 12 bases in between. CDR1 and CDR2 (germline): ENHRY, SYGVKD. The CDR3 bases are TGTGCCATCCGAGGACGTGAAGAAGCTTTCTTT. It specifies CAIRGREEAFF.

This clonotype was counted many times. The CDR3 sequence: CASSVFERVQETQYF. CDR3 bases: TGTGCCAGCAGTGTATTTGAACGCGTTCAAGAGACCCAGTACTTC. The chain links TRBV6-4 to TRBJ2-5, with unresolved D. CDR1 is MRHNA and CDR2 is SNTAGT in the germline V gene. V was trimmed by 4 bases and J by 2 bases, leaving 14 bases between them. The CDR3 has 15 residues.

The CDR3 is CSASGGRGGFEQFF. In nucleotides, the CDR3 is TGCAGTGCCTCCGGAGGGCGGGGGGGTTTTGAGCAGTTCTTC. The V gene is TRBV20-1, the J gene TRBJ2-1; 9 bases agree with TRBD2. Germline values: CDR1 DFQATT, CDR2 SNEGSKA (reference sequence). There are 14 residues in the CDR3. V lost 6 bases to trimming and J lost 9 bases; unmatched junction nucleotides: 12.

For the CDR3, the DNA is TGTGCCAGCAGCGTGGGGGGGCAGGAAGCTTTCTTT. Its translation: CASSVGGQEAFF. The chain joins TRBV12-3 or TRBV12-4 to TRBJ1-1; a possible D gene is TRBD1 (6 bases). The length of the CDR3 is 12 residues. The germline V and J ends were trimmed by 6 bases and 8 bases, with 13 bases remaining between them.

About this clonotype itself: A single base separates this from a much larger clone, so it may be a read error. V usage is TRBV11-2 and J usage is TRBJ1-1, with a possible D match to TRBD1 (6 bases). V was clipped by 4 bases and J by 7 bases, with 13 bases between them. Looked up from germline, CDR1 is SGHAT and CDR2 is FQNNGV. The CDR3 has 13 amino acids. The DNA of the CDR3 is TGTGCCAGCAGCTCCACAGGGTGGATTGAAGCTTTCTTT. This sequence encodes CASSSTGWIEAFF. Complete variable domain (other parts from reference TRBV11-2 and TRBJ1-1): EAGVAQSPRYKIIEKRQSVAFWCNPISGHATLYWYQQILGQGPKLLIQFQNNGVVDDSQLPKDRFSAERLKGVDSTLKIQPAKLEDSAVYLCASSSTGWIEAFFGQGTRLTVV.

This chain joins TRBV2 and TRBJ2-1; 9 nucleotides agree with TRBD1. V shed 5 bases, J shed 7 bases, and the junction held 6 bases outside the gene matches. The CDR3 contains 14 residues. Germline V gene lookup returns CDR1 SNHLY and CDR2 FYNNEI. In DNA form, the CDR3 reads TGTGCCAGCAGTAGGGACAGGGATTGGAATGAGCAGTTCTTC. Protein: CASSRDRDWNEQFF.

This clonotype was found many times. The chain uses TRBV20-1 and TRBJ1-2, with D tentatively TRBD1 (5 bases). CDR1 and CDR2 from the germline V gene are DFQATT and SNEGSKA (reference sequence). The V and J ends lost 4 bases and 5 bases respectively, with 11 bases between them. The CDR3 is 12 amino acids. The CDR3, as DNA: TGCAGTGCTATAGAACAGGTGTATGGCTACACCTTC. Its translation: CSAIEQVYGYTF.

Points on this clonotype: A single base separates this from a much larger clone, so it may be a read error. The chain recombines TRBV25-1 with TRBJ1-6; D unclear. Germline V gene data show CDR1 as MGHDK and CDR2 as SYGVNS. The CDR3 runs 14 residues. CDR3 sequence reads: CTSSESLGGSPLHF. The CDR3 nucleotides are TGTACCAGCAGTGAATCACTAGGCGGGTCACCCCTCCACTTT.

This clonotype appeared a few times. This CDR3 is CASILDSSDGELFF. CDR3 nucleotide sequence: TGTGCCAGCATCCTTGACAGCTCGGACGGGGAGCTGTTTTTT. The rearrangement uses TRBV2 and TRBJ2-2; perhaps TRBD1 as D (5 bases). Per the germline V gene, CDR1 is SNHLY and CDR2 is FYNNEI. With 7 bases removed from V and 7 bases from J, the gap between germline ends came to 16 bases. The CDR3 runs to 14 residues. Full variable domain (rest looked up from reference TRBV2 and TRBJ2-2): EPEVTQTPSHQVTQMGQEVILRCVPISNHLYFYWYRQILGQKVEFLVSFYNNEISEKSEIFDDQFSVERPDGSNFTLKIRSTKLEDSAMYFCASILDSSDGELFFGEGSRLTVL.

The J gene is TRBJ2-5, the V gene TRBV6-2 or TRBV6-3; 12 bases agree with TRBD2. Germline-derived CDR1 and CDR2 are MNHEY and SVGEGT. The trim removed 2 bases at V and 3 bases at J, leaving 7 bases unmatched. The CDR3 spans 17 residues. The CDR3 region is CASSYPSGGADKETQYF. For the CDR3, the DNA is TGTGCCAGCAGTTACCCTAGCGGGGGGGCCGATAAAGAGACCCAGTACTTC.

The CDR3 DNA is TGCGCCAGCAGCCAAGGAAGGGTGCAGTACTTC. This encodes CASSQGRVQYF. The chain is built from TRBV4-3 and TRBJ2-7; D unresolved. The V and J ends lost 1 base and 9 bases respectively, with 7 bases between them. The CDR3 runs 11 residues. The germline V gene encodes CDR1 LGHNA and CDR2 YSLEER.

Only a few counts were recorded for this clonotype. This chain connects TRBV2 to TRBJ2-1, with D maybe TRBD2 (7 bases). CDR1 and CDR2 from the germline V gene are SNHLY and FYNNEI. The CDR3 is 14 residues long. Trimming took off 7 bases at V and 5 bases at J, with 15 bases between the two ends. The CDR3 nucleotides are TGTGCCAGCAATAGAGGGGGGGAAAACAATGAGCAGTTCTTC. Translation: CASNRGGENNEQFF. The full variable domain, in which reference TRBV2 and TRBJ2-1 provide the parts outside the CDR3, is EPEVTQTPSHQVTQMGQEVILRCVPISNHLYFYWYRQILGQKVEFLVSFYNNEISEKSEIFDDQFSVERPDGSNFTLKIRSTKLEDSAMYFCASNRGGENNEQFFGPGTRLTVL.